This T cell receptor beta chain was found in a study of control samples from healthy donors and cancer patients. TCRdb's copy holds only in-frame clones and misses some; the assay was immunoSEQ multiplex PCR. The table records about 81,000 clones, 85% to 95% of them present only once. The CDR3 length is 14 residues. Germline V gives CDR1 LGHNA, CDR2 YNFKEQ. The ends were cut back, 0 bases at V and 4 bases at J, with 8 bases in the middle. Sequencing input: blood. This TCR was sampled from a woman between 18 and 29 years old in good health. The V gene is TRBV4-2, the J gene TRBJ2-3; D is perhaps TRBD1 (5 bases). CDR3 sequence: CASSQDPRADTQYF. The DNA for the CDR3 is TGTGCCAGCAGCCAAGATCCCAGGGCAGATACGCAGTATTTT.